This T cell receptor (beta chain) came from a study of response to subunit inactivated influenza vaccine. Study findings and constraints: Authors suggested seasonal influenza vaccinations each recruit few new T cells.

TCRdb analysed the RT-PCR reads with MiXCR anew, one entry per CDR3 protein. The sample holds fewer than 750,000 distinct CDR3 sequences; 14% are singletons and the top ten take 11%. This clonotype was recorded a few times. The target antigen is unknown. The CDR3 covers 17 residues. Germline trimming cut 2 bases from V and 0 bases from J; bases unmatched to any gene: 7. Germline CDR1 is SEHNR and CDR2 is FQNEAQ (reference sequence). Sequencing was performed on PBMCs from blood, taken roughly 12 days after vaccination. The chain has TRBV7-9 and TRBJ1-3; TRBD1 agrees at 7 bases. The clonotype originates from a man in his fifties or sixties who received an inactivated influenza vaccine. In DNA, the CDR3 is TGTGCCAGCAGCTTATCCGGGACAGCACGCTCTGGAAACACCATATATTTT. It encodes CASSLSGTARSGNTIYF.